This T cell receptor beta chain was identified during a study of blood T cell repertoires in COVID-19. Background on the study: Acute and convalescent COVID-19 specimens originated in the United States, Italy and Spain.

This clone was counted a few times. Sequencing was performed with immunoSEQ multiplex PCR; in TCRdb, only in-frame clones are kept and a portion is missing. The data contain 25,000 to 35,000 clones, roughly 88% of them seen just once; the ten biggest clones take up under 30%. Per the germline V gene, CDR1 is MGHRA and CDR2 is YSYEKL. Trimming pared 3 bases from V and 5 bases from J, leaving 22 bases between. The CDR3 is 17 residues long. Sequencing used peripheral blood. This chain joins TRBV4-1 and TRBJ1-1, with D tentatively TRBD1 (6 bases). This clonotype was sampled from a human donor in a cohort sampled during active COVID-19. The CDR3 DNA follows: TGCGCCAGCAGCCAGACCGGGACAATTAGGGGTGTTACTGAAGCTTTCTTT. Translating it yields CASSQTGTIRGVTEAFF.